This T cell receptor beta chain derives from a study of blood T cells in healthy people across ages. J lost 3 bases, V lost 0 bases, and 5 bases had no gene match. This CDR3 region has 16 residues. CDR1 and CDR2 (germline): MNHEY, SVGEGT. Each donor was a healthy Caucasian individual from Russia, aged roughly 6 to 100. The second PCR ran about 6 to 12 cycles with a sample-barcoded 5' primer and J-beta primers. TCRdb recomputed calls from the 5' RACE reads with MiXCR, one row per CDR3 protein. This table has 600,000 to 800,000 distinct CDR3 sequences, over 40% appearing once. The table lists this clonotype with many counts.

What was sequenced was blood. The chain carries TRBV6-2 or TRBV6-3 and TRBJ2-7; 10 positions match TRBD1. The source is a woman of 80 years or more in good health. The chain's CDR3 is CASSYSGQGNFYEQYF. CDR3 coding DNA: TGTGCCAGCAGTTACTCGGGACAGGGGAACTTCTACGAGCAGTACTTC.